These T cell receptor beta chains were read from a single sample in a study of OX40 agonist ivuxolimab in advanced cancers. This table comes from immunoSEQ multiplex PCR, and its TCRdb copy is limited to in-frame clones, with some not included. The sample comprises 70,000 or so clones, 85% of which are singletons, and roughly 16% rests with the top ten. The sequenced sample was CD4+ or CD8+ T cells sorted from blood, obtained in a trial of the OX40 agonist ivuxolimab. Every receptor here comes from an adult with an advanced solid tumor such as melanoma, head and neck, liver or kidney cancer. Both conserved end residues are trimmed from each CDR3. Fields, in order: CDR3 protein, J gene, clone size, V gene. Clone size is given for some rows only: seen once, a few or many times, or a class if the clone is expanded.

CDR3: ASTQGLGEQF; J: TRBJ2-1; size: .; V: TRBV11-2
CDR3: ASSYPGGRWTGELF; J: TRBJ2-2; size: once; V: TRBV7-9
CDR3: ASSPRGRSTDTQY; J: TRBJ2-3; size: .; V: TRBV18
CDR3: ASRGRGGADNQPQH; J: TRBJ1-5; size: few; V: TRBV19
CDR3: ASSLSSGNDEQY; J: TRBJ2-7; size: once; V: TRBV7-2
CDR3: ATSRDAGGEKTQY; J: TRBJ2-5; size: .; V: TRBV15
CDR3: ASSVTSGRFGELF; J: TRBJ2-2; size: .; V: TRBV5-1
CDR3: ASSSRDTETQY; J: TRBJ2-5; size: .; V: TRBV14
CDR3: ASSQETSGYTYEQY; J: TRBJ2-7; size: .; V: TRBV4-2
CDR3: ASSGRGSPPQH; J: TRBJ1-5; size: few; V: TRBV6-1
CDR3: ASSLGGNYGYT; J: TRBJ1-2; size: .; V: TRBV27
CDR3: ASSLRAAQETQY; J: TRBJ2-5; size: .; V: TRBV18
CDR3: ASSPVSFDRGRGFLRNEQF; J: TRBJ2-1; size: few; V: TRBV18
CDR3: ASSYSGSTSYEQY; J: TRBJ2-7; size: .; V: TRBV6-6
CDR3: ASSEARASGRYEQY; J: TRBJ2-7; size: .; V: TRBV6-1
CDR3: ASSISGWVGDTQY; J: TRBJ2-3; size: .; V: TRBV19
CDR3: ASKETLAGNEQY; J: TRBJ2-7; size: .; V: TRBV27
CDR3: ASSQDGGGWGYT; J: TRBJ1-2; size: .; V: TRBV4-1
CDR3: ASSVKSTGYNEQF; J: TRBJ2-1; size: .; V: TRBV9
CDR3: ASSHGDGKSSYEQY; J: TRBJ2-7; size: .; V: TRBV4-1
CDR3: ASSYGGAMGYT; J: TRBJ1-2; size: .; V: TRBV6-5
CDR3: ASSPGTGKNTGELF; J: TRBJ2-2; size: .; V: TRBV28
CDR3: ASNRAPNEKLF; J: TRBJ1-4; size: .; V: TRBV6-1
CDR3: SVKREGTDTQY; J: TRBJ2-3; size: .; V: TRBV29-1
CDR3: ASSPREGEGEKLF; J: TRBJ1-4; size: .; V: TRBV7-7
CDR3: ASSLVGGDAGNTIY; J: TRBJ1-3; size: few; V: TRBV7-2
CDR3: ASSSHLPGQETQY; J: TRBJ2-5; size: .; V: TRBV6-5
CDR3: ASSPRTGRDEQY; J: TRBJ2-7; size: .; V: TRBV19
CDR3: ASSIAGQGRTGELF; J: TRBJ2-2; size: .; V: TRBV19
CDR3: AISGLAGESYNEQF; J: TRBJ2-1; size: once; V: TRBV28
CDR3: ATSRDRHYEQY; J: TRBJ2-7; size: few; V: TRBV15
CDR3: ASSPREGRDTQY; J: TRBJ2-3; size: .; V: TRBV11-1
CDR3: ASRWGTQETQY; J: TRBJ2-5; size: few; V: TRBV7-9
CDR3: ASSEGQGRVGGPEAF; J: TRBJ1-1; size: .; V: TRBV2
CDR3: ASSSPRGTVYGYT; J: TRBJ1-2; size: .; V: TRBV6-5
CDR3: ASSYSHRGYEQY; J: TRBJ2-7; size: .; V: TRBV6-5
CDR3: ASLTGAGNTEAF; J: TRBJ1-1; size: .; V: TRBV7-9
CDR3: ASSKYRDFSNEQF; J: TRBJ2-1; size: .; V: TRBV19
CDR3: ASSIVLGGTGELF; J: TRBJ2-2; size: .; V: TRBV19
CDR3: ASSVAGGVEQY; J: TRBJ2-7; size: few; V: TRBV9
CDR3: ASSPGTSGAYNEQF; J: TRBJ2-1; size: few; V: TRBV11-2
CDR3: SVENPFGSGRVNEQF; J: TRBJ2-1; size: .; V: TRBV29-1
CDR3: ASRASGTGELF; J: TRBJ2-2; size: once; V: TRBV2
CDR3: ASSPGQHYGYT; J: TRBJ1-2; size: few; V: TRBV28
CDR3: ASSQDLAGVREQF; J: TRBJ2-1; size: .; V: TRBV4-1
CDR3: ASSRLNQGSGELF; J: TRBJ2-2; size: .; V: TRBV5-1